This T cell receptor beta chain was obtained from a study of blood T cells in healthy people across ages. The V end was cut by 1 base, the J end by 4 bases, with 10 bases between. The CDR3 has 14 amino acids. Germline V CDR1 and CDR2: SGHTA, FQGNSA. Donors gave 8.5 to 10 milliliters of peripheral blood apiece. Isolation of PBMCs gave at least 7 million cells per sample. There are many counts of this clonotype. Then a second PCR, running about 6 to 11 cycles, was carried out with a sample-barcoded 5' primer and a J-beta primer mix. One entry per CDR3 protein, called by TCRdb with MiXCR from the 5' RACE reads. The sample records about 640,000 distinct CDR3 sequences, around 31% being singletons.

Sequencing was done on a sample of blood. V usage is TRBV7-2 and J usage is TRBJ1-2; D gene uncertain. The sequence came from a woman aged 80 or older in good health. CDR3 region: CASSLEPQVYGYTF. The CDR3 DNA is TGTGCCAGCAGCTTAGAACCTCAGGTCTATGGCTACACCTTC.